Listed below are T cell receptor beta chains from one sample, sequenced in a study of blood T cell repertoires in COVID-19. Generated by immunoSEQ multiplex PCR, the TCRdb table keeps only in-frame clones and is missing some. The data contain roughly 87,000 clones, around nine tenths of them singletons. The source material was peripheral blood. The source is a man aged 35 to 55 with acute or convalescent COVID-19. The CDR3 runs from the conserved cysteine through the conserved F or W. The D gene is left open where the match is weak. Clone size is given for some rows only: seen once, a few or many times, or a class if the clone is expanded.

>NA|TRBV15|TRBJ1-2|NA
TGTGCCACCAGCACTAGGCGCAGAGGCTACACCTTC
CATSTRRRGYTF
>NA|TRBV5-5|TRBJ1-1|TRBD1
TGTGCCAGCAGTTCGACAGGGGCCCCTGAAGCTTTCTTT
CASSSTGAPEAFF
>NA|TRBV4-3|TRBJ1-5|NA
TGCGCCAGCAGCCAAGAGGCGCGGGGTCCTCAGCCCCAGCATTTT
CASSQEARGPQPQHF
>NA|TRBV7-8|TRBJ2-2|NA
TGTGCCAGCAGCTTTGGACCCCGGGGCACCGGGGAGCTGTTTTTT
CASSFGPRGTGELFF
>NA|TRBV3-1/TRBV3-2|TRBJ1-6|TRBD1
TGTGCCAGCAGTTCCGAAGGGACAGGGGACTCACCCCTCCACTTT
CASSSEGTGDSPLHF
>NA|TRBV2|TRBJ1-4|NA
TGTGCCAGCAGTGAGGACAGAGATGAAAAACTGTTTTTT
CASSEDRDEKLFF
>NA|TRBV7-2|TRBJ2-3|NA
TGTGCCAGCAGCTTAGAGTTAGAGGCGTCAGGCACAGATACGCAGTATTTT
CASSLELEASGTDTQYF
>NA|TRBV19|TRBJ1-2|NA
TGTGCCAGTACCGCCACAGGGATGATCGCCAACTATGGCTACACCTTC
CASTATGMIANYGYTF
>NA|TRBV5-1|TRBJ2-7|TRBD2
TGCGCCAGCAGCTTGGGTCTAGCGGGAGGGTCCTACGAGCAGTACTTC
CASSLGLAGGSYEQYF
>NA|TRBV7-8|TRBJ2-1|NA
TGTGCCAGCAGCTTAGGTAGCATAGCGTTTTACAATGAGCAGTTCTTC
CASSLGSIAFYNEQFF
>NA|TRBV19|TRBJ1-5|NA
TGTGCCAGTAGCCGAGCAGGGGAGCGACAGCCCCAGCATTTT
CASSRAGERQPQHF
>NA|TRBV19|TRBJ1-5|NA
TGTGCCAGTAGTATAGATCTGAGGGTATGGGGAGTCTCCCAGCCCCAGCATTTT
CASSIDLRVWGVSQPQHF
>NA|TRBV18|TRBJ1-1|TRBD1
TGTGCCAGCTCACCACGGATCAGAGACAGGGCTGAAGCTTTCTTT
CASSPRIRDRAEAFF
>NA|TRBV19|TRBJ1-1|TRBD1
TGTGCCACCGACAGGGGTAGTAGAGACACTGAAGCTTTCTTT
CATDRGSRDTEAFF
>few|TRBV29-1|TRBJ2-7|NA
TGCAGCGTTGCCCCCGGGTTCCACTACGAGCAGTACTTC
CSVAPGFHYEQYF
>NA|TRBV5-1|TRBJ2-1|NA
TGCGCCAGCAGCTTGGACGTCAGGTTGTACAATGAGCAGTTCTTC
CASSLDVRLYNEQFF
>NA|TRBV19|TRBJ2-7|NA
TGTGCCAGTAGTGTGGACATTAGGGACTACGAGCAGTACTTC
CASSVDIRDYEQYF
>NA|TRBV9|TRBJ1-3|TRBD1
TGTGCCAGCAGCGCCGGACAGGGGGTGGACACCATATATTTT
CASSAGQGVDTIYF
>NA|TRBV7-2|TRBJ2-7|NA
TGTGCCAGCAGCCGCGGACTGTCCAGCTCCTACGAGCAGTACTTC
CASSRGLSSSYEQYF
>few|TRBV19|TRBJ1-5|NA
TGTGCCAGTAGTATAGATTTATTAGGGGCCGAAGGGCCCCAGCATTTT
CASSIDLLGAEGPQHF
>NA|TRBV18|TRBJ1-6|TRBD1
TGTGCCAGCTCCCGCGGACAGGGGACATTTTCACCCCTCCACTTT
CASSRGQGTFSPLHF
>once|TRBV15|TRBJ2-1|NA
TGTGCCACCAGCAGAGATCCGATAGGGGCCTCCTACAATGAGCAGTTCTTC
CATSRDPIGASYNEQFF
>NA|TRBV6-5|TRBJ2-4|NA
TGTGCCAGCAGTTACTCTCAGGACACAAACATTCAGTACTTC
CASSYSQDTNIQYF
>NA|TRBV10-3|TRBJ1-2|NA
TGTGCCTCCCAATCTCTTCCGAGCGGGGGCGCAGGCTATGGCTACACCTTC
CASQSLPSGGAGYGYTF
>NA|TRBV11-3|TRBJ2-7|NA
TGTGCCAGCAGCTTAGATCTAATCAGGGAGCAGTACTTC
CASSLDLIREQYF
>NA|TRBV28|TRBJ2-7|NA
TGTGCCAGCCAGGTGGATTACGAGCAGTACTTC
CASQVDYEQYF